This TCR beta chain came from a study of blood T cell repertoires in COVID-19. Study as a whole: The cDNA or gDNA used as material had been derived from T cells, B-cell-depleted T cells, or PBMCs.

Produced via immunoSEQ multiplex PCR; TCRdb's table is partial and in-frame only. The data show 26,000 or so clones, with roughly 90% seen just once and 2.8% held by the top ten. Material: peripheral blood. This TCR was sampled from a human donor in a cohort sampled during active COVID-19.

CDR3 protein: CASSPRQGIADTQYF. In DNA, the CDR3 is TGTGCCAGCAGTCCCCGACAGGGGATTGCAGATACGCAGTATTTT. This chain connects TRBV6-5 to TRBJ2-3; TRBD1 agrees at 8 bases. Trimming took 5 bases from V and 4 from J; bases not matched to a gene: 8. The CDR3 runs to 15 residues. Looked up from germline, CDR1 is MNHEY and CDR2 is SVGAGI.